This T cell receptor (beta chain) was profiled in a study of blood T cell repertoires in COVID-19. The wider study: Specimens from acute and convalescent COVID-19 originated in the United States, Italy and Spain. PBMCs, B-cell-depleted T cells, or T cells provided the cDNA or gDNA that made up the material.

As originally analysed: By means of reference gene primer amplification, nucleated cell counts were estimated. Some clones are missing from TCRdb's copy, which holds only in-frame ones; the method was immunoSEQ multiplex PCR. The DNA was the basis for D and trimming; V, J and clone size are from that table. The table has roughly 210,000 clones, less than 90% seen once. The J segment lost 5 bases and the V segment lost 2 bases, leaving 6 bases of the junction unmatched. Per the germline V gene, CDR1 is GTSNPN and CDR2 is SVGIG (reference sequence). CDR3 length: 14 amino acids. The source of this sequence is a man in his sixties or seventies with acute or convalescent COVID-19. The chain is built from TRBV30 and TRBJ1-1; 9 nucleotides match TRBD1. The sample consisted of peripheral blood. This CDR3 reads CAWSLGQGFTEAFF. DNA for the CDR3: TGTGCCTGGAGTCTGGGACAGGGATTTACTGAAGCTTTCTTT. The whole variable domain, remainder taken from reference TRBV30 and TRBJ1-1, is SQTIHQWPATLVQPVGSPLSLECTVEGTSNPNLYWYRQAAGRGLQLLFYSVGIGQISSEVPQNLSASRPQDRQFILSSKKLLLSDSGFYLCAWSLGQGFTEAFFGQGTRLTVV.